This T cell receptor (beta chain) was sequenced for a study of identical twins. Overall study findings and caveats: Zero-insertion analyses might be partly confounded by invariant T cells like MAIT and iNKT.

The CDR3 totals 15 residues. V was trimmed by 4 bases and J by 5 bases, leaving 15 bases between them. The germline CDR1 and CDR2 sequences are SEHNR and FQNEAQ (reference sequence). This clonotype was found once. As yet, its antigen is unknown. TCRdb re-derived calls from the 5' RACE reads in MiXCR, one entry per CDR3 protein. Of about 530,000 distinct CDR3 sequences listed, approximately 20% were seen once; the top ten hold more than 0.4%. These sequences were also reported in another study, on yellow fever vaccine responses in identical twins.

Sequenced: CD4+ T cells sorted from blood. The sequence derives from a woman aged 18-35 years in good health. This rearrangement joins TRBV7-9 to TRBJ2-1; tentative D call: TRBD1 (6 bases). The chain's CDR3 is CASSSSGTPNNEQFF. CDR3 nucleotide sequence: TGTGCCAGCAGCTCGTCCGGGACACCCAACAATGAGCAGTTCTTC.